This TCR beta chain was recovered during a study of CD8 T cells in Susac syndrome. High-throughput TCR beta sequencing covered peripheral CD8+ and CD4+ T cells. Treatment-naive patients with stable or active relapsing-remitting disease served as multiple sclerosis controls. Bulk CD8+ and CD4+ cells came from magnetic negative isolation; CD8+ TEMRA by FACS. This clonotype was detected only once. Germline V gene sequence: CDR1 KGHSH, CDR2 LQKENI. This CDR3 region has 15 residues. The J segment lost 5 bases and the V segment lost 0 bases, leaving 6 bases of the junction unmatched. It was with random hexamers that about 0.45 to 1 ug RNA was reverse transcribed. Amplification of the TCR beta CDR3 was carried out by immunoSEQ multiplex PCR, which spanned a total of 54 Vbeta and 13 Jbeta segments. In TCRdb, the immunoSEQ multiplex PCR reads were re-called with MiXCR into one record per CDR3 protein. The profile shows around 220,000 distinct CDR3 sequences, 92% of them singletons.

The sequenced material came from CD8+ T cells from PBMCs. The V and J genes are TRBV18 and TRBJ2-7; 8 bases map to TRBD2. The receptor's source is a human donor with multiple sclerosis. DNA of the CDR3: TGTGCCAGCTCACCACCGGCGGGAGGTGTCCACGAGCAGTACTTC. Its translation is CASSPPAGGVHEQYF.